This TCR beta chain was recovered during a study of molecular identifiers for immune sequencing clone quantification. The germline gives CDR1 SGDLS, CDR2 YYNGEE. This CDR3 contains 14 residues. Details on this clonotype: A read error may be the cause here, since a much bigger clone is one base away.

One entry per CDR3 protein results from TCRdb running MiXCR on the PCR reads. The sample holds roughly 93,000 distinct CDR3 sequences; about 23% are singletons and the top ten take 0.6% to 0.9%. The chain has TRBV9 and TRBJ1-1, with 11 bases identical to TRBD1. Sequenced material: naive CD8+ T cells from blood, with Jurkat cell RNA spiked in. Subset given: FACS-sorted CD8+CD4-CCR7+CD45RA+ naive T cells. This clonotype originated in a human donor in good health. Some libraries in this study had Jurkat cell RNA spiked in. The CDR3 sequence: CASSARGQGEEALF. CDR3 in DNA: TGTGCCAGCAGCGCAAGGGGACAGGGGGAGGAAGCTCTCTTT.